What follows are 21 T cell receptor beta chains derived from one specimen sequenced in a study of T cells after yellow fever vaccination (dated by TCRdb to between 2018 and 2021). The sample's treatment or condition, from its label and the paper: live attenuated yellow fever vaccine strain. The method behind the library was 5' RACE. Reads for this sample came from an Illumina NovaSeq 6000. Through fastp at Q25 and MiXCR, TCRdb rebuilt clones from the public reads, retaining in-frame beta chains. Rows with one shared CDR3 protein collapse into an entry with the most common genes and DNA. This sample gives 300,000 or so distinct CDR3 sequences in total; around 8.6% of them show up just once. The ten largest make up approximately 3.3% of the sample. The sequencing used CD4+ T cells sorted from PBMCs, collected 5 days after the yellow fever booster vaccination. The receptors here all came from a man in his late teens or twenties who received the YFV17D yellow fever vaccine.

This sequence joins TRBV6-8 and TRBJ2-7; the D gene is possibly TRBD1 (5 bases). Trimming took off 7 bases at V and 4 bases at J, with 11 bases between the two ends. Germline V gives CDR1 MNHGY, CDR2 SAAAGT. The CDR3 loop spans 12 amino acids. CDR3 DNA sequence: TGTGCCAGCATTTTGACAGCATACGAGCAGTACGTC. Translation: CASILTAYEQYV.

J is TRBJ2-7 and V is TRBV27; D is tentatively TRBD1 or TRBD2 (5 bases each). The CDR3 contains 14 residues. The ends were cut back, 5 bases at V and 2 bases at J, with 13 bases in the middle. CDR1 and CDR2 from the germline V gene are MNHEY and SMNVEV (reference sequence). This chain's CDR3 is CASSHTRGPYEQYV. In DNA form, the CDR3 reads TGTGCCAGCAGTCATACCCGGGGACCCTACGAGCAGTACGTC.

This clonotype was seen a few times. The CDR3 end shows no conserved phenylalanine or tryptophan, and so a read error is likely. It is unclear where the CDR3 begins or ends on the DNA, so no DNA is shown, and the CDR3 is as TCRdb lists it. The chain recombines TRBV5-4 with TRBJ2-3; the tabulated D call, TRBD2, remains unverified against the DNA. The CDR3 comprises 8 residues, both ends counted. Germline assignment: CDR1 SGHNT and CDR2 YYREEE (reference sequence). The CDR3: CANSPGLA.

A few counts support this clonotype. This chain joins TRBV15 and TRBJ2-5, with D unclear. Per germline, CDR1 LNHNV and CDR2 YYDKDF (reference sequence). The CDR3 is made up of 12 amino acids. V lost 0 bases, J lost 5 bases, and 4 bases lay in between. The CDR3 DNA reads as TGTGCCACCAGCAGAGATGTTGAGACCCAGTACTTC. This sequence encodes CATSRDVETQYF.

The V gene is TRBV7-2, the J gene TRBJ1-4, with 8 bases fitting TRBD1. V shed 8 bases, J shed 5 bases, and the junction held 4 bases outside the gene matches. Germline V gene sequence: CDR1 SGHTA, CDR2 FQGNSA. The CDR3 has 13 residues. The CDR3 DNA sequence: TGTGCCAGCCAGGGGGCTCGCAATGAAAAACTGTTTTTT. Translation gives CASQGARNEKLFF.

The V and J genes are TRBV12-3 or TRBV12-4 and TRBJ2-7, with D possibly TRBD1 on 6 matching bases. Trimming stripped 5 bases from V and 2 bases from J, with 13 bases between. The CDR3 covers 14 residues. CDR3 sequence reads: CASSPGQTTYEQYF. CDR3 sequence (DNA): TGTGCCAGCAGTCCAGGACAGACGACCTACGAGCAGTACTTC.

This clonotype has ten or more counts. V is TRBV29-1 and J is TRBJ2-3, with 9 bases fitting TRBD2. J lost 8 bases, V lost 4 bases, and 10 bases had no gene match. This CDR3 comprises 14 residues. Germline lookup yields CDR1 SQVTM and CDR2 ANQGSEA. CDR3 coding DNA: TGCAGCGTTGTGGGCGGGGGGGCCGTTGGTACGCAGTATTTT. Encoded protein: CSVVGGGAVGTQYF.

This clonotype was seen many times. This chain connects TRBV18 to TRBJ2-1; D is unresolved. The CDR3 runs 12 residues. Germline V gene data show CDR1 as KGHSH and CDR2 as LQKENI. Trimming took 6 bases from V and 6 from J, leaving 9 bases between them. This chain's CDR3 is CASSPVGNEQFF. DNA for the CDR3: TGTGCCAGCTCGCCAGTTGGCAATGAGCAGTTCTTC.

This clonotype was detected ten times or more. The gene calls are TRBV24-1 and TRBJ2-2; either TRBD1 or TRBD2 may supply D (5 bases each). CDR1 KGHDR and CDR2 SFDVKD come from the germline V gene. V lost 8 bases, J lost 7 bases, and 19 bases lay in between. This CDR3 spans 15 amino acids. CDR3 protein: CATTTGTSGDGELFF. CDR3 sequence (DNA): TGTGCCACCACCACCGGGACCAGCGGAGACGGGGAGCTGTTTTTT.

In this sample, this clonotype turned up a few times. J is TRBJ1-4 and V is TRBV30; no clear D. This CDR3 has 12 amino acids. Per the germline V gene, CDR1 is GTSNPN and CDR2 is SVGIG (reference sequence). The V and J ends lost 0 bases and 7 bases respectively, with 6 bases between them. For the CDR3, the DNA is TGTGCCTGGAGTGTATTGCGTGAAAAACTGTTTTTT. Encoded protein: CAWSVLREKLFF.

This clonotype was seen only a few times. CDR3 coding DNA: TGCGCCAGCAGCCAACTGACAGGGGGCTCTGGAAACACCATATATTTT. Amino acid sequence: CASSQLTGGSGNTIYF. V usage is TRBV4-3 and J usage is TRBJ1-3, with 9 bases fitting TRBD1. The ends lost 2 bases at V and 0 bases at J; junction bases unmatched: 2. Germline values: CDR1 LGHNA, CDR2 YSLEER. The CDR3 spans 16 residues.

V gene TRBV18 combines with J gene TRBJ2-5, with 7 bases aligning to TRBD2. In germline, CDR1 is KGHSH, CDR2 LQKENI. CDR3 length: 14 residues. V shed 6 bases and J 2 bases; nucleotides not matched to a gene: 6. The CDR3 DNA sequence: TGTGCCAGCTCGTCAACCGGGAGGCAAGAGACCCAGTACTTC. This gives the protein CASSSTGRQETQYF.

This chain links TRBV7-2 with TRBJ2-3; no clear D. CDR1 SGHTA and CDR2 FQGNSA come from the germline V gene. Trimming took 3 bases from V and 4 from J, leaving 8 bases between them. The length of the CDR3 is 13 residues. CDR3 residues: CASSLSHADTQYF. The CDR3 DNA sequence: TGTGCCAGCAGCTTGTCCCATGCAGATACGCAGTATTTT.

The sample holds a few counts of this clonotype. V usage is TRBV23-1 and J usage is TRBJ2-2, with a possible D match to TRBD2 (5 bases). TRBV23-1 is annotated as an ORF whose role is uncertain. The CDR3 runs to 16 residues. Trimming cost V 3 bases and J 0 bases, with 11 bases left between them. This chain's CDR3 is CASSQSRVANTGELFF. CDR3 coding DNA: TGCGCCAGCAGTCAGTCGAGGGTCGCGAACACCGGGGAGCTGTTTTTT.

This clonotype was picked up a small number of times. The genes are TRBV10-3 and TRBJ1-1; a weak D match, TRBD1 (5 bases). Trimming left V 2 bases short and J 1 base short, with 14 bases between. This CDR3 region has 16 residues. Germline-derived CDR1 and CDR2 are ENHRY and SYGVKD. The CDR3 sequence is CAISEAAGIGNTEAFF. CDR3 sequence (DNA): TGTGCCATCAGTGAGGCCGCAGGGATCGGGAACACTGAAGCTTTCTTT.

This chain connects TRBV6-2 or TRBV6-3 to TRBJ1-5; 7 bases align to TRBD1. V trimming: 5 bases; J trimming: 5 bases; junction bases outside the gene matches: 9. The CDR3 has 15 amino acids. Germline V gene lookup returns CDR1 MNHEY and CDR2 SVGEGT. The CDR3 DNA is TGTGCCAGCAGTCAACCACCGGGACAGTATCAGCCCCAGCATTTT. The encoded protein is CASSQPPGQYQPQHF.

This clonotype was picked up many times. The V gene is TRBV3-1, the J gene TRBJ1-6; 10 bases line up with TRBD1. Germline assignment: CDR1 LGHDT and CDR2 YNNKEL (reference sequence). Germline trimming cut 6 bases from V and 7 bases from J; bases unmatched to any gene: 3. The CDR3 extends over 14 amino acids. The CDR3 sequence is CASSRTGGNSPLHF. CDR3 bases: TGTGCCAGCAGTCGGACAGGGGGGAATTCACCCCTCCACTTT.

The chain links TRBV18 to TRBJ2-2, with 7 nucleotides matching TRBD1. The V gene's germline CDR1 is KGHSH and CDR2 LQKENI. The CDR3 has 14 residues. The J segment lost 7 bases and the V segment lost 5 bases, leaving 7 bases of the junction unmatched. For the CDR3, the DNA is TGTGCCAGCTCAGCGACAGGGACCGACGGGGAGCTGTTTTTT. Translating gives CASSATGTDGELFF.

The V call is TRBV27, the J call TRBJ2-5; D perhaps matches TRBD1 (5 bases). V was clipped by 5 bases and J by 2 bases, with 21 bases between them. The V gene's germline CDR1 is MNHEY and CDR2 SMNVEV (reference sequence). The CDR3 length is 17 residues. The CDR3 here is CASSTWKQARPQETQYF. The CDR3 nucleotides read TGTGCCAGCAGTACATGGAAACAGGCAAGGCCTCAAGAGACCCAGTACTTC.

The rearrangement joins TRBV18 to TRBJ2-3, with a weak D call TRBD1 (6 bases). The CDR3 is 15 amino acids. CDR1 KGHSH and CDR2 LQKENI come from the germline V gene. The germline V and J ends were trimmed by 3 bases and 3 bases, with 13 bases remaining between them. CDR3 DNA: TGTGCCAGCTCACCTGTGGTAAGGGGGACAGATACGCAGTATTTT. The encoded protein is CASSPVVRGTDTQYF.

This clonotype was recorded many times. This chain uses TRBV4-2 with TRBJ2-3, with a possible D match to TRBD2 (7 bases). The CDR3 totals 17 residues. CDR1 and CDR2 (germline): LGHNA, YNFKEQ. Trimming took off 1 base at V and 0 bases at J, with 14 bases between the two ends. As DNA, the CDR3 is TGTGCCAGCAGCCAAGGTCGAGGGGGGGGTAGCACAGATACGCAGTATTTT. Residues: CASSQGRGGGSTDTQYF.